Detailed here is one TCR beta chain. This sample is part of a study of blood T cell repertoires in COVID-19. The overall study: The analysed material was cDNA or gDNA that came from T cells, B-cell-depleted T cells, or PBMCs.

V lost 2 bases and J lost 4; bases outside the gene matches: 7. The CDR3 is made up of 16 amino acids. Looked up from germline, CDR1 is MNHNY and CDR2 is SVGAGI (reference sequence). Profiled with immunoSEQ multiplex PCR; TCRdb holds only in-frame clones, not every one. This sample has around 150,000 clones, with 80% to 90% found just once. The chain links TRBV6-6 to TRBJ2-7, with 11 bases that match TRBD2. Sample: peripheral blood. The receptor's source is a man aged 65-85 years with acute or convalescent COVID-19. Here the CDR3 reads CASSYSSGRAGYEQYF. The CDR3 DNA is TGTGCCAGCAGTTACAGTAGCGGGAGGGCGGGGTACGAGCAGTACTTC.